A selection of T cell receptor beta chains follows, all from one sample in a study of early T cells in non-severe SARS-CoV-2 infection. MiXCR, run by TCRdb on the 5' RACE reads, gives a single entry per CDR3 protein. The data contain around 31,000 distinct CDR3 sequences, about 8.6% of them singletons. Source material: whole blood. These TCRs come from an adult who was a healthcare worker with PCR-confirmed SARS-CoV-2 infection or an uninfected control (not recorded which). Both conserved end residues are part of each CDR3. Fields, in order: D gene, J gene, clone size, V gene, CDR3 DNA, CDR3 protein. The D gene is left open where the match is weak. Where a row states a size, it is once, few, many or the class of an expanded clone; other rows omit it.

>TRBD1|TRBJ2-2|NA|TRBV5-1
TGCGCCAGCAGCCGCTCAGGGGGCGGGGAGCTGTTTTTT
CASSRSGGGELFF
>NA|TRBJ2-3|many|TRBV18
TGTGCCAGCTCCCAACGGGGCACAGATACGCAGTATTTT
CASSQRGTDTQYF
>TRBD1|TRBJ2-3|NA|TRBV5-6
TGTGCCAGCAGCTATGCAGGGGGTTCAGGCACAGATACGCAGTATTTT
CASSYAGGSGTDTQYF
>TRBD1|TRBJ1-1|few|TRBV12-3/TRBV12-4
TGTGCCAGCAGCTTCCCGGGACAGGGTAAAGCTTTCTTT
CASSFPGQGKAFF
>NA|TRBJ2-2|few|TRBV12-3/TRBV12-4
TGTGCCAGCAGTTCACTCACCCGGACGGTCACCGGGGAGCTGTTTTTT
CASSSLTRTVTGELFF
>TRBD1|TRBJ1-1|many|TRBV12-3/TRBV12-4
TGTGCCAGCAGTTCAAAAAGGGGGCGCGAGGACACTGAAGCTTTCTTT
CASSSKRGREDTEAFF
>TRBD1|TRBJ2-2|NA|TRBV7-9
TGTGCCAGCAGCCCACGGGACAGGGGGATCGGGGAGCTGTTTTTT
CASSPRDRGIGELFF
>NA|TRBJ2-4|many|TRBV14
TGTGCCAGCAGGCAACAGGGTTTGGACATTCAGTACTTC
CASRQQGLDIQYF
>NA|TRBJ2-5|many|TRBV11-2
TGTGCCAGCAGCTTAGCCCCGTACCAAGAGACCCAGTACTTC
CASSLAPYQETQYF
>TRBD2|TRBJ2-7|many|TRBV7-8
TGTGCCAGCAGCTTAGGGCAGGGCGGGAGCGAGCAGTACTTC
CASSLGQGGSEQYF
>NA|TRBJ1-1|NA|TRBV10-2
TGCGCCAGCCTAGCGCTAGGGTCGGGTACTGAAGCTTTCTTT
CASLALGSGTEAFF
>NA|TRBJ2-3|few|TRBV10-1
TGCGCCAGCAGTGAGTCGACGGACTATCACAGATACGCAGTATTT
CASSESTDYHRYAVF
>NA|TRBJ2-1|many|TRBV6-5
TGTGCCAGCAGCAGACAGCGTAGCTCCTACAATGAGCAGTTCTTC
CASSRQRSSYNEQFF
>NA|TRBJ1-1|many|TRBV4-3
TGCGCCAGCAGCCAAGATCGGGGGACTGAAGCTTTCTTT
CASSQDRGTEAFF
>NA|TRBJ1-2|few|TRBV29-1
TGCAGCGTCAACAGGGACTATGGCTACACCTTC
CSVNRDYGYTF
>TRBD2|TRBJ2-1|many|TRBV12-3/TRBV12-4
TGTGCCAGCAGTTTGGGAACCGGGACTAGCGGGGGGGCCGTTGAGCAGTTCTTC
CASSLGTGTSGGAVEQFF
>TRBD1|TRBJ1-2|NA|TRBV28
TGTGCCAGCAGTTCCCAGGGGGGCTATGGCTACACCTTC
CASSSQGGYGYTF
>NA|TRBJ2-1|medium-sized|TRBV10-1
TGCGCCAGCAGCTTAACGGGGTGGAATGAGCAGTTCTTC
CASSLTGWNEQFF
>NA|TRBJ1-1|many|TRBV5-1
TGCGCCAGCAGCGGCGGACAGACTAACACTGAAGCTTTCTTT
CASSGGQTNTEAFF
>TRBD2|TRBJ2-1|medium-sized|TRBV7-8
TGTGCCAGCAGCTTAGAGTTTGGGACTAGCGACGGTGAGCAGTTCTTC
CASSLEFGTSDGEQFF
>NA|TRBJ2-7|many|TRBV2
TGTGCCAGCAGTTCGGCAGGGTTCACGGTCGAGCAGTACTTC
CASSSAGFTVEQYF
>NA|TRBJ1-1|NA|TRBV6-2/TRBV6-3
TGTGCCAGCAGTTATCATTACAAGAACACTGAAGCTTTCTTT
CASSYHYKNTEAFF
>TRBD1|TRBJ1-2|few|TRBV7-3
TGTGCCAGCAGCCCGACAGGGTCTACTGGCTACACCTTC
CASSPTGSTGYTF
>NA|TRBJ1-6|many|TRBV12-3/TRBV12-4
TGTGCCAGCAGTGTACAGGGTGGTTCACCCCTCCACTTT
CASSVQGGSPLHF
>TRBD1|TRBJ2-7|NA|TRBV5-5
TGTGCCAGCAGCTCGACAGGGGGGTCCTACGAGCAGTACTTC
CASSSTGGSYEQYF
>NA|TRBJ2-7|many|TRBV28
TGTGCCAGCAGTTCGGGCGGCAGCTCCTACGAGCAGTACTTC
CASSSGGSSYEQYF
>NA|TRBJ2-7|NA|TRBV14
TGTGCCAGCAGCTGGCGACAGTTTGACGAGCAGTACTTC
CASSWRQFDEQYF
>NA|TRBJ2-5|medium-sized|TRBV5-1
TGCGCCAGCAGCTTGGACCATCAAGAGACCCAGTACTTC
CASSLDHQETQYF
>TRBD1|TRBJ2-5|NA|TRBV3-1
TGTGCCAGCAGCCAACGGACAGGACAAGAGACCCAGTACTTC
CASSQRTGQETQYF
>NA|TRBJ2-5|NA|TRBV3-1
TGTGCCAGCAGCCAGCCGATCCAAGAGACCCAGTACTTC
CASSQPIQETQYF
>NA|TRBJ2-7|many|TRBV19
TGTGCCAGTAGTTTAGGGACCCGAGGCGGCGAGCAGTACTTC
CASSLGTRGGEQYF
>NA|TRBJ2-2|many|TRBV11-2
TGTGCCAGCAGCTTAGAGCGCTGGGCCGGGGAGCTGTTTTTT
CASSLERWAGELFF
>NA|TRBJ1-1|few|TRBV7-9
TGTGCCAGCAGCCCACGAGCGTACACTGAAGCTTTCTTT
CASSPRAYTEAFF
>NA|TRBJ1-2|many|TRBV29-1
TGCAGCGTGCACGGCGGGGACAACTATGGCTACACCTTC
CSVHGGDNYGYTF
>TRBD2|TRBJ2-3|few|TRBV7-3
TGTGCCAGCGCCTTCCGGGCGGGGGGTAGCACAGATACGCAGTATTTT
CASAFRAGGSTDTQYF
>TRBD2|TRBJ2-3|NA|TRBV28
TGTGCCAGCCAAAACACGGGACTAGCGGGGAATAGCACAGATACGCAGTATTTT
CASQNTGLAGNSTDTQYF